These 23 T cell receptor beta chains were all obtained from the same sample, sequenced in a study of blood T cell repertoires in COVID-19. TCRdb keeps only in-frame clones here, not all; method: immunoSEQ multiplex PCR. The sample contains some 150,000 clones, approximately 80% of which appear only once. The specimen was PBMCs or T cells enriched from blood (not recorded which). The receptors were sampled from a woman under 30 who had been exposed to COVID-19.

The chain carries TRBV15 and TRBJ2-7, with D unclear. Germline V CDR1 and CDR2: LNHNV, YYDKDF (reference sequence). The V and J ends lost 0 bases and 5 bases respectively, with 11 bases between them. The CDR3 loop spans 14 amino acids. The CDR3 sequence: CATSRDWAGNEQYF. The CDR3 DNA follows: TGTGCCACCAGCAGAGATTGGGCAGGTAACGAGCAGTACTTC.

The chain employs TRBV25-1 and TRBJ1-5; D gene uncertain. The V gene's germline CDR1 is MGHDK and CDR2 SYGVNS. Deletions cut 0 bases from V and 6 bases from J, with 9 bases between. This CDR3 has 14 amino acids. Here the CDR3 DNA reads TGTGCCAGCAGTGAATATCTGGAGGGTCAGCCCCAGCATTTT. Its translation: CASSEYLEGQPQHF.

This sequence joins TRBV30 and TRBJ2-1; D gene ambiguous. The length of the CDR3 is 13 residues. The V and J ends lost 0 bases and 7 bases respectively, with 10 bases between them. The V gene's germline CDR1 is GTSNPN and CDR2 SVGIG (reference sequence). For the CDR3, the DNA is TGTGCCTGGAGTGTTTGGTTGGCAAATGAGCAGTTCTTC. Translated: CAWSVWLANEQFF.

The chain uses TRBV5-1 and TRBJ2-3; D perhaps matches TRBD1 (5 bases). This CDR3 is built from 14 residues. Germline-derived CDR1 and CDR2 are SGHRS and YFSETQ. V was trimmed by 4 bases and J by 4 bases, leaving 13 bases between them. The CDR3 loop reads CASSPGQSADTQYF. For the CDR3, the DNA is TGCGCCAGCAGCCCTGGACAATCCGCAGATACGCAGTATTTT.

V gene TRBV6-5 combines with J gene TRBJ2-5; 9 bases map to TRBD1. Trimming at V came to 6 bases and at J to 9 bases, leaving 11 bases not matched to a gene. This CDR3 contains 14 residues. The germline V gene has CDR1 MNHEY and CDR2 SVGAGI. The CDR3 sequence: CASRPDRGTDSQYF. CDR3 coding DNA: TGTGCCAGCAGACCCGACAGGGGGACGGATTCCCAGTACTTC.

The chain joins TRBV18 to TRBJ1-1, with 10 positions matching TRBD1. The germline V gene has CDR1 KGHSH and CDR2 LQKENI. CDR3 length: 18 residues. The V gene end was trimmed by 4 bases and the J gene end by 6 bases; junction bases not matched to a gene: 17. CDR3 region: CASSLMEGYGTGEAEAFF. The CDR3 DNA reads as TGTGCCAGCTCACTAATGGAAGGATACGGGACAGGGGAGGCTGAAGCTTTCTTT.

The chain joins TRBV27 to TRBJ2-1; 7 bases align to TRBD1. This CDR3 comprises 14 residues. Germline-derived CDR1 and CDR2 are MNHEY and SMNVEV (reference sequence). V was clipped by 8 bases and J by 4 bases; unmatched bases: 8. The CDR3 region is CASGDRVLYNEQFF. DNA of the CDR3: TGTGCCAGCGGCGACAGGGTCCTTTACAATGAGCAGTTCTTC.

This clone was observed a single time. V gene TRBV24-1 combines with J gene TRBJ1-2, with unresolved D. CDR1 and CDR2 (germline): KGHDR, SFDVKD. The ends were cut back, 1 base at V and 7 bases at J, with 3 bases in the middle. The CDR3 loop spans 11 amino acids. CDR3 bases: TGTGCCACCAGTGATTTCTCTGGCTACACCTTC. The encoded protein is CATSDFSGYTF.

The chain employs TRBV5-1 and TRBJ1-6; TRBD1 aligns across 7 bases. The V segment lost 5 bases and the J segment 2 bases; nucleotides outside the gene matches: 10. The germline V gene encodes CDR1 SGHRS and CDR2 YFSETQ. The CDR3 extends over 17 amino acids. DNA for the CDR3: TGCGCCAGCAGGGACCGGGACAGTAAAACCTATAATTCACCCCTCCACTTT. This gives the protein CASRDRDSKTYNSPLHF.

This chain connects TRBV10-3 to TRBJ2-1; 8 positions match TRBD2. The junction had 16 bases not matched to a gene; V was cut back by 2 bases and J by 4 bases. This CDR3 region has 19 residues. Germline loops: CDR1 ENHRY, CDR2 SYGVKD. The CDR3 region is CAISEAYFAGGRSYNEQFF. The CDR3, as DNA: TGTGCCATCAGTGAGGCGTACTTCGCGGGAGGTAGGAGTTACAATGAGCAGTTCTTC.

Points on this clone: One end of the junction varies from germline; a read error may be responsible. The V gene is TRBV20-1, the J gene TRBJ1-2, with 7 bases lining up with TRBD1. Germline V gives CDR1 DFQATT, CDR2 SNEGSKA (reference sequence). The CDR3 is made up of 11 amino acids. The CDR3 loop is CGATGDYGYTF. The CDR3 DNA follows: TGCGGTGCCACAGGGGACTATGGCTACACCTTC.

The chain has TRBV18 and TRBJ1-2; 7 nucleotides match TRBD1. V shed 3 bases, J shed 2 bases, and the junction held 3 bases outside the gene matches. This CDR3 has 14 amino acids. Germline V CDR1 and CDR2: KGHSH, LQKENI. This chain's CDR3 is CASSPAGGNYGYTF. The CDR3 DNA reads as TGTGCCAGCTCACCGGCAGGGGGGAACTATGGCTACACCTTC.

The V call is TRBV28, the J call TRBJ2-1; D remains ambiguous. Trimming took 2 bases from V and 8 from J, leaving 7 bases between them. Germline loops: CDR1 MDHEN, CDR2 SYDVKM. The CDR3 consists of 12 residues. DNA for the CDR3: TGTGCCAGCAGTTTAATCAGCGATGAGCAGTTCTTC. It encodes CASSLISDEQFF.

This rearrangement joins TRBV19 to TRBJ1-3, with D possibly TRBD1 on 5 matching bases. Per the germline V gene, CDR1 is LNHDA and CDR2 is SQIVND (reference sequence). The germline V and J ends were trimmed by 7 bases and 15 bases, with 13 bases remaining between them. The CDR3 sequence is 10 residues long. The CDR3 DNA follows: TGTGCCAGTAACCTAGACAGTTCATATTTT. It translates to CASNLDSSYF.

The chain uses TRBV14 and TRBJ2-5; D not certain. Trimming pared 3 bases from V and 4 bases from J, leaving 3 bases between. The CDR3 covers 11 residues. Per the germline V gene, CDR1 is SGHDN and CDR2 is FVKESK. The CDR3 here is CASSQRETQYF. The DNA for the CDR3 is TGTGCCAGCAGCCAGCGAGAGACCCAGTACTTC. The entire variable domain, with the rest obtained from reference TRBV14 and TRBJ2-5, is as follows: EAGVTQFPSHSVIEKGQTVTLRCDPISGHDNLYWYRRVMGKEIKFLLHFVKESKQDESGMPNNRFLAERTGGTYSTLKVQPAELEDSGVYFCASSQRETQYFGPGTRLLVL.

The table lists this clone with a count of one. Here the CDR3 DNA reads TGTGCCTGGAGTGTACTTCTCCACGAGCAGTACTTC. This encodes CAWSVLLHEQYF. This chain connects TRBV30 to TRBJ2-7; D gene unclear. V gave up 0 bases and J gave up 5 bases, with 8 bases separating them. The CDR3 loop spans 12 amino acids. Germline CDR1 is GTSNPN and CDR2 is SVGIG (reference sequence).

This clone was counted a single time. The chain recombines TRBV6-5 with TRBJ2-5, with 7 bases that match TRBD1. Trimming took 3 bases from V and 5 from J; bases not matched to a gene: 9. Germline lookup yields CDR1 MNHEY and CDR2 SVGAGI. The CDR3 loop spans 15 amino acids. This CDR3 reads CASSYNSEGAETQYF. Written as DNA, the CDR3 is TGTGCCAGCAGTTATAATTCTGAGGGGGCCGAGACCCAGTACTTC.

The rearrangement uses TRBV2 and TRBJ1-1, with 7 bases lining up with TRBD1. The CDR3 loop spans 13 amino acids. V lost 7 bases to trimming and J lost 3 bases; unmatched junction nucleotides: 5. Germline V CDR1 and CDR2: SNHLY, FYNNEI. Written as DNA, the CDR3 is TGTGCCAGCAACTTGGGACAGTACACTGAAGCTTTCTTT. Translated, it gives CASNLGQYTEAFF.

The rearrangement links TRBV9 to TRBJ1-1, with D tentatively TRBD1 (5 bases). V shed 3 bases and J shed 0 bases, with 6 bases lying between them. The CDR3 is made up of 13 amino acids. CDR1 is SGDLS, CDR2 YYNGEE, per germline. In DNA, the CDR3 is TGTGCCAGCAGCGCGGACATGAACACTGAAGCTTTCTTT. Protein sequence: CASSADMNTEAFF.

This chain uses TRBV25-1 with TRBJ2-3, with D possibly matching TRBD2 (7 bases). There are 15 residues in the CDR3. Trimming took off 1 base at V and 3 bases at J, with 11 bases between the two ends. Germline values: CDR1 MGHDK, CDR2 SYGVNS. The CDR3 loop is CASSEWGGATDTQYF. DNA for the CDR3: TGTGCCAGCAGTGAATGGGGGGGGGCTACAGATACGCAGTATTTT.

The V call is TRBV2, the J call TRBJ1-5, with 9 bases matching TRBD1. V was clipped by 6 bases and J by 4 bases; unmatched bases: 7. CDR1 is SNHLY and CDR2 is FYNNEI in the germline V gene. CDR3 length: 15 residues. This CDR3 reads CASRTSGTGNQPQHF. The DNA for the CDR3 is TGTGCCAGCAGGACTTCCGGGACAGGGAATCAGCCCCAGCATTTT. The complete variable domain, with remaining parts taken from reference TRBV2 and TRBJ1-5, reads EPEVTQTPSHQVTQMGQEVILRCVPISNHLYFYWYRQILGQKVEFLVSFYNNEISEKSEIFDDQFSVERPDGSNFTLKIRSTKLEDSAMYFCASRTSGTGNQPQHFGDGTRLSIL.

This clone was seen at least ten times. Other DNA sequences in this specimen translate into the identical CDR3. The CDR3 loop reads CASSIGTDTEAFF. The CDR3, as DNA: TGTGCCAGCAGCATTGGGACAGACACTGAAGCTTTCTTT. V is TRBV21-1 and J is TRBJ1-1; no DNA check was done on the table's D call, TRBD1. TRBV21-1 is classified as a pseudogene. This CDR3 is built from 13 residues.

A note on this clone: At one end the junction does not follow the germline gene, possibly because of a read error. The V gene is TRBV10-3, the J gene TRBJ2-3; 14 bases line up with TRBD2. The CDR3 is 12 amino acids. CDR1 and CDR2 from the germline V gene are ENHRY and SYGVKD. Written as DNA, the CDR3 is TGTGCCATCAGCACCGGGACTAGCGGGAGTCAGTTT. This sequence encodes CAISTGTSGSQF.